One and the same sample provided the 31 T cell receptor beta chains below, sequenced in a study of read filtering for tumor transcriptome and immune sequencing. Molecular barcoded adaptors covering alpha/delta and beta/gamma chains were used on approximately 400 ng RNA. TCRdb passed the reads through MiXCR, listing each CDR3 protein once. The table lists roughly 90,000 distinct CDR3 sequences, more than 9% of them singletons, with 15% in the top ten. Sequencing was done on a sample of a population of CD138-negative cells sorted from bone marrow. Receptor source: a donor at least 40 years old with multiple myeloma.

This clonotype was found many times. The CDR3 sequence is CASSFRDRLNEQFF. The DNA for the CDR3 is TGTGCCAGCAGCTTTCGGGACCGTTTGAATGAGCAGTTCTTC. The rearrangement uses TRBV7-9 and TRBJ2-1; either TRBD1 or TRBD2 may fit D (5 bases each). The CDR3 is 14 amino acids. The V end lost 3 bases, the J end lost 7 bases, and 13 bases lay between the germline ends. Germline V gene lookup returns CDR1 SEHNR and CDR2 FQNEAQ (reference sequence).

This clonotype was counted many times. V is TRBV5-6 and J is TRBJ1-4, with a tentative D call TRBD1 (6 bases). Per germline, CDR1 SGHDT and CDR2 YYEEEE. The V end lost 2 bases, the J end lost 7 bases, and 15 bases lay between the germline ends. The CDR3 extends over 15 amino acids. The CDR3 DNA is TGTGCCAGCAGCTTTTGGTTCGGAGGGGGTGAAAAACTGTTTTTT. Translation gives CASSFWFGGGEKLFF.

Ten or more counts support this clonotype. The chain uses TRBV29-1 and TRBJ2-3; D might be TRBD2 (6 bases). CDR3 length: 13 residues. From germline, CDR1 is SQVTM and CDR2 ANQGSEA. The V gene lost 6 bases and the J gene lost 6 bases, with 16 bases spanning the gap. CDR3 sequence reads: CSVRPGAGDTQYF. The CDR3 coding sequence is TGCAGCGTGAGACCGGGAGCCGGGGATACGCAGTATTTT.

At least ten counts were recorded for this clonotype. V is TRBV20-1 and J is TRBJ1-2; 10 bases match TRBD1. CDR3 size: 13 residues. CDR1 and CDR2 from the germline V gene are DFQATT and SNEGSKA (reference sequence). The CDR3 DNA reads TGCAGCGGGACAGGGGACGGGAACTATGGCTACACCTTC. Translation: CSGTGDGNYGYTF.

This clonotype was observed many times. The chain links TRBV29-1 to TRBJ2-7, with 9 positions matching TRBD1. This CDR3 is 15 amino acids long. CDR1 is SQVTM and CDR2 is ANQGSEA in the germline V gene. The trim removed 5 bases at V and 0 bases at J, leaving 8 bases unmatched. DNA for the CDR3: TGCAGCGTTCACACCCGGGGACAGGGCTCCTACGAGCAGTACTTC. It is translated as CSVHTRGQGSYEQYF.

J is TRBJ2-7 and V is TRBV29-1, with D unclear. The CDR3 runs to 12 residues. V lost 5 bases, J lost 5 bases, and 13 bases lay in between. Germline values: CDR1 SQVTM, CDR2 ANQGSEA. The CDR3 region is CSVFSPPNEQYF. DNA of the CDR3: TGCAGCGTTTTCAGCCCGCCGAACGAGCAGTACTTC.

The J gene is TRBJ2-7, the V gene TRBV5-1; D ambiguous. Germline CDR1 is SGHRS and CDR2 is YFSETQ. The CDR3 loop spans 15 amino acids. Trimming stripped 0 bases from V and 3 bases from J, with 13 bases between. CDR3 residues: CASSLDNPGIYEQYF. The CDR3 nucleotides read TGCGCCAGCAGCTTGGATAACCCCGGAATCTACGAGCAGTACTTC.

Comments on this clonotype: With a far larger clone one base away, a read error is the likely cause. The chain recombines TRBV4-1 with TRBJ1-6; D unclear. Matching the DNA end better, TRBJ1-1 makes the J call doubtful. Germline V lookup: CDR1 MGHRA, CDR2 YSYEKL. This CDR3 region has 14 residues. The CDR3 spells CASSQESDTGIAFF. The DNA of the CDR3 is TGCGCCAGCAGCCAAGAATCCGACACGGGGATAGCTTTCTTT.

This clonotype was observed at least ten times. The J gene is TRBJ2-3, the V gene TRBV5-1; 9 positions match TRBD1. The germline V gene has CDR1 SGHRS and CDR2 YFSETQ. The CDR3 is made up of 14 amino acids. Trimming took 0 bases from V and 4 from J; bases not matched to a gene: 0. The CDR3 region is CASSLGQGADTQYF. The DNA for the CDR3 is TGCGCCAGCAGCTTGGGACAGGGGGCAGATACGCAGTATTTT. Supplemented by reference TRBV5-1 and TRBJ2-3, the full variable domain reads KAGVTQTPRYLIKTRGQQVTLSCSPISGHRSVSWYQQTPGQGLQFLFEYFSETQRNKGNFPGRFSGRQFSNSRSEMNVSTLELGDSALYLCASSLGQGADTQYFGPGTRLTVL.

This clonotype appeared many times. This rearrangement joins TRBV5-1 to TRBJ2-7, with 9 bases lining up with TRBD2. This CDR3 is built from 14 residues. Looked up from germline, CDR1 is SGHRS and CDR2 is YFSETQ. V lost 1 base and J lost 3; bases outside the gene matches: 2. In DNA, the CDR3 is TGCGCCAGCAGCTTGTCTAGCGGGAACTACGAGCAGTACTTC. As protein: CASSLSSGNYEQYF.

This clonotype was found many times. The chain uses TRBV7-9 and TRBJ2-2, with 8 bases fitting TRBD1. The germline gives CDR1 SEHNR, CDR2 FQNEAQ (reference sequence). V shed 1 base and J 2 bases; nucleotides not matched to a gene: 6. The CDR3 spans 17 residues. CDR3 nucleotides: TGTGCCAGCAGCTTAGAGATCGGGACAGGCAACACCGGGGAGCTGTTTTTT. Encoded protein: CASSLEIGTGNTGELFF.

This clonotype was detected many times. The CDR3 sequence is CASSSGQMNTEAFF. The CDR3 DNA reads TGCGCCAGCAGCTCGGGACAAATGAACACTGAAGCTTTCTTT. The V gene is TRBV5-1, the J gene TRBJ1-1; tentatively, D is TRBD1 (6 bases). V was clipped by 3 bases and J by 0 bases, with 9 bases between them. The germline V gene has CDR1 SGHRS and CDR2 YFSETQ. This CDR3 is built from 14 residues. Complete variable domain (other parts from reference TRBV5-1 and TRBJ1-1): KAGVTQTPRYLIKTRGQQVTLSCSPISGHRSVSWYQQTPGQGLQFLFEYFSETQRNKGNFPGRFSGRQFSNSRSEMNVSTLELGDSALYLCASSSGQMNTEAFFGQGTRLTVV.

This clonotype was observed many times. The chain has TRBV15 and TRBJ2-5; either TRBD1 or TRBD2 may fit D (5 bases each). Germline lookup yields CDR1 LNHNV and CDR2 YYDKDF (reference sequence). V shed 0 bases and J shed 5 bases, with 10 bases lying between them. The CDR3 length is 14 residues. The chain's CDR3 is CATSRDRGVETQYF. For the CDR3, the DNA is TGTGCCACCAGCAGAGATCGAGGGGTGGAGACCCAGTACTTC.

This clonotype was found a few times. This chain links TRBV20-1 with TRBJ2-7, with D possibly being TRBD1 or TRBD2 (5 bases each). With 4 bases removed from V and 4 bases from J, the gap between germline ends came to 23 bases. The germline CDR1 and CDR2 sequences are DFQATT and SNEGSKA (reference sequence). The CDR3 loop spans 16 amino acids. The CDR3 bases are TGCAGTGCTACCGCCGTTGGGGCTAGCAAGGGTTACGAGCAGTACTTC. It is translated as CSATAVGASKGYEQYF.

This clonotype was observed at least ten times. The V call is TRBV20-1, the J call TRBJ2-5; no clear D gene. V shed 0 bases and J shed 2 bases, with 10 bases lying between them. The CDR3 runs to 14 residues. Germline assignment: CDR1 DFQATT and CDR2 SNEGSKA (reference sequence). The CDR3 DNA reads TGCAGTGCTAGAGATGCTCGGGTACAAGAGACCCAGTACTTC. Translation gives CSARDARVQETQYF.

This clonotype was found many times. This chain connects TRBV11-2 to TRBJ1-1; tentative D call: TRBD1 (5 bases). Per germline, CDR1 SGHAT and CDR2 FQNNGV. Trimming removed 2 bases at V and 3 bases at J, with 7 bases between. The CDR3 consists of 13 residues. The CDR3 bases are TGTGCCAGCAGCTTAATAGGGGACACTGAAGCTTTCTTT. Translated, it gives CASSLIGDTEAFF.

This clonotype was picked up a small number of times. This sequence joins TRBV21-1 and TRBJ1-5; TRBD1, the D gene given by the table, was not confirmed from the DNA. TRBV21-1 is a pseudogene segment. This CDR3 comprises 18 residues. The CDR3 loop reads CASSKGGTGDLSNQPQHF. In DNA, the CDR3 is TGTGCCAGCAGCAAGGGGGGGACAGGGGACCTCAGCAATCAGCCCCAGCATTTT.

This clonotype has a count of ten or more. This chain joins TRBV30 and TRBJ1-1; 7 bases map to TRBD1. Looked up from germline, CDR1 is GTSNPN and CDR2 is SVGIG (reference sequence). The CDR3 is 13 amino acids. V was clipped by 7 bases and J by 5 bases; unmatched bases: 10. The CDR3 nucleotides are TGTGCCTTTACTAGGGGGCCTGGAACTGAAGCTTTCTTT. As protein: CAFTRGPGTEAFF.

As to this clonotype: The junction does not match germline at one end; this may be a read error. This chain joins TRBV5-6 and TRBJ1-5; D call uncertain. The CDR3 totals 12 residues. CDR1 and CDR2 (germline): SGHDT, YYEEEE. Here the CDR3 reads CASSLGFQPRHF. CDR3 nucleotides: TGTGCCAGCAGCTTGGGGTTTCAGCCCCGGCATTTT.

Ten or more counts support this clonotype. The genes are TRBV5-1 and TRBJ2-1; 9 nucleotides line up with TRBD2. Germline CDR1 is SGHRS and CDR2 is YFSETQ. The CDR3 has 20 amino acids. The V segment lost 2 bases and the J segment 7 bases; nucleotides outside the gene matches: 22. Here the CDR3 DNA reads TGCGCCAGCAGCTTATGGGGGGGAAGTAGCGGGAGAGGAGGTGAGAATGAGCAGTTCTTC. Translating it yields CASSLWGGSSGRGGENEQFF.

The table lists this clonotype with many counts. The J gene is TRBJ1-1, the V gene TRBV6-2 or TRBV6-3; D ambiguous. Trimming took 10 bases from V and 4 from J, leaving 10 bases between them. This CDR3 has 11 amino acids. CDR1 is MNHEY and CDR2 is SVGEGT in the germline V gene. The DNA of the CDR3 is TGTGCCACCTCAGTGGGCACTGAAGCTTTCTTT. It codes for CATSVGTEAFF.

This clonotype has ten or more counts. V and J are TRBV20-1 and TRBJ2-7; TRBD2 agrees at 7 bases. J lost 2 bases, V lost 7 bases, and 11 bases had no gene match. Germline V CDR1 and CDR2: DFQATT, SNEGSKA (reference sequence). The CDR3 covers 14 residues. The CDR3 is CSGISGPPTYEQYF. For the CDR3, the DNA is TGCAGTGGGATTAGCGGGCCCCCCACCTACGAGCAGTACTTC.

This clonotype occurred many times. The chain joins TRBV5-1 to TRBJ2-5; TRBD1 matches at 7 bases. Trimming removed 3 bases from V and 2 bases from J; junction bases left unmatched: 7. The CDR3 loop spans 15 amino acids. Germline assignment: CDR1 SGHRS and CDR2 YFSETQ. The CDR3 DNA reads TGCGCCAGCAGCTCTACGGGACAGCAACAAGAGACCCAGTACTTC. It specifies CASSSTGQQQETQYF.

This clonotype has a count of ten or more. The genes are TRBV9 and TRBJ2-1; the D is unclear. The V gene lost 4 bases and the J gene lost 6 bases, with 17 bases spanning the gap. The CDR3 extends over 15 amino acids. Germline V gives CDR1 SGDLS, CDR2 YYNGEE. For the CDR3, the DNA is TGTGCCAGCAGCCCCCCCGGCGGCTGGGTCAATGAGCAGTTCTTC. Encoded protein: CASSPPGGWVNEQFF.

In its sample, this clonotype was seen many times. V is TRBV6-6 and J is TRBJ2-1; D gene unclear. V lost 7 bases to trimming and J lost 9 bases, with 7 bases between them. The CDR3 extends over 10 amino acids. CDR1 and CDR2 from the germline V gene are MNHNY and SVGAGI (reference sequence). The CDR3 bases are TGTGCCAGCATGGATATTGAGCAGTTCTTC. It encodes CASMDIEQFF.

This clonotype occurred many times. The chain uses TRBV20-1 and TRBJ1-1; a possible D gene is TRBD1 (5 bases). Trimming pared 5 bases from V and 0 bases from J, leaving 19 bases between. The CDR3 contains 16 residues. Germline V gene sequence: CDR1 DFQATT, CDR2 SNEGSKA (reference sequence). CDR3 residues: CSAGAPGRGMNTEAFF. The CDR3 bases are TGCAGTGCTGGGGCGCCGGGGCGCGGTATGAACACTGAAGCTTTCTTT.

Comment on this clonotype: A junction end diverges from the germline sequence, so it may reflect a read error. The genes are TRBV29-1 and TRBJ2-5; D may be TRBD1 (5 bases). Germline V CDR1 and CDR2: SQVTM, ANQGSEA. This CDR3 is built from 13 residues. This chain's CDR3 is CSVEETDQEAQYF. CDR3 bases: TGCAGCGTTGAAGAGACAGACCAAGAGGCCCAGTACTTC.

This clonotype was observed many times. The gene calls are TRBV12-3 or TRBV12-4 and TRBJ1-1, with 8 bases that match TRBD1. Unmatched junction bases numbered 7, after V lost 5 bases and J lost 5 bases. The CDR3 length is 14 residues. As DNA, the CDR3 is TGTGCCAGCAGTAGCCGGGACAGGCGTACTGAAGCTTTCTTT. As protein: CASSSRDRRTEAFF.

In this sample, this clonotype turned up many times. The rearrangement uses TRBV10-3 and TRBJ2-3; TRBD1 matches at 9 bases. The CDR3 is 14 residues long. The trim removed 4 bases at V and 4 bases at J, leaving 3 bases unmatched. Germline V CDR1 and CDR2: ENHRY, SYGVKD. In DNA, the CDR3 is TGTGCCATCAGTGGACAGGGGGACGCAGATACGCAGTATTTT. Its protein is CAISGQGDADTQYF.

This chain connects TRBV11-2 to TRBJ2-5; 8 bases align to TRBD1. After removal of 4 bases from V and 8 bases from J, the junction contained 9 bases not matched to a gene. Germline-derived CDR1 and CDR2 are SGHAT and FQNNGV. CDR3 length equals 14 residues. The CDR3 protein is CASSSDRGRGTQYF. CDR3 DNA sequence: TGTGCCAGCAGCTCCGACAGGGGCCGCGGAACCCAGTACTTC.

This clonotype was detected only a few times. The rearrangement links TRBV27 to TRBJ2-7; 10 nucleotides agree with TRBD2. This CDR3 comprises 15 residues. Germline CDR1 MNHEY, CDR2 SMNVEV (reference sequence). The trim removed 5 bases at V and 2 bases at J, leaving 6 bases unmatched. CDR3 protein: CASSPGTSAPYEQYF. The CDR3 bases are TGTGCCAGCAGTCCAGGGACTAGCGCCCCCTACGAGCAGTACTTC.